The entry that follows covers one T cell receptor (beta chain) sequence. The antigen is not known. Stable vitiligo meant no lesion change over the previous 6 months. The sample is drawn from a study of resident and recirculating memory T cells in vitiligo. In the study overall: No cells were sorted; samples were homogenized just before genomic DNA extraction. The study, taken as a whole, reports: Non-conserved TCRs across sites and patients suggested distinct clones per lesion.

Per the germline V gene, CDR1 is LNHDA and CDR2 is SQIVND (reference sequence). The CDR3 runs 15 residues. Trimming took 5 bases from V and 5 from J; bases not matched to a gene: 5. Assay used: immunoSEQ multiplex PCR; TCRdb lists only in-frame clones, some missing. Of about 45,000 clones in the sample, about 90% are singletons; the top ten hold 4.5%. This chain joins TRBV19 and TRBJ2-1, with TRBD2 matching 11 bases. Sequencing was performed on blood. The clonotype originates from a male donor with vitiligo. This CDR3 reads CASSFLSGGDNEQFF. DNA of the CDR3: TGTGCCAGTAGTTTCCTTAGCGGGGGGGACAATGAGCAGTTCTTC.